The count of the clone carrying this T cell receptor (beta chain) is one. Its cognate antigen is unknown. A much larger clone lies one base from this, so it may be a read error. V was trimmed by 5 bases and J by 13 bases, leaving 18 bases between them. Germline CDR1 reads SQVTM; CDR2 reads ANQGSEA. The CDR3 contains 12 residues. Donors ranged from 6 to 90 years old and were healthy Caucasians in Russia. The use of a sample-barcoded 5' primer and a J-beta primer mix characterized a second PCR of about 6 to 12 cycles. A template-switch adaptor containing 12 random nucleotides labeled each cDNA molecule. TCRdb independently ran MiXCR on the 5' RACE reads; one entry per CDR3 protein. The sample has about 1,500,000 distinct CDR3 sequences, 42% seen once. This specimen comes from a study of blood T cells in healthy people across ages. Study-wide points: Strongly correlated with naive T cell percentage was TCR beta diversity.

The rearrangement links TRBV29-1 to TRBJ2-1; D not certain. What was sequenced was blood. The receptor was isolated from a woman aged 18-30 years in good health. The CDR3 reads CSVLKRLETQFF. CDR3 coding DNA: TGCAGCGTTCTGAAGCGTTTAGAGACCCAGTTCTTC.